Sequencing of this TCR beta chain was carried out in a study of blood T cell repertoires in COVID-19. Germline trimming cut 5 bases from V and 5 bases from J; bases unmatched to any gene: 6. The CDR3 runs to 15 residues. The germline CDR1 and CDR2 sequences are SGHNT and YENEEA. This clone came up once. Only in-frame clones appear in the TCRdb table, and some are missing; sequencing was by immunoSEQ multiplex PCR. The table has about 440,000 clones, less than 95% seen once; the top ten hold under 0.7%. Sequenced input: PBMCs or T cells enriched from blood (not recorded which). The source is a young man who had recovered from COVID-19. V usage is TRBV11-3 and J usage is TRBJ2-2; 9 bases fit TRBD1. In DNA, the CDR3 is TGTGCCAGCAGCCCAAGGACAGGGGTTACCGGGGAGCTGTTTTTT. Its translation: CASSPRTGVTGELFF.